This T cell receptor beta chain was recovered during a study of blood T cell repertoires in COVID-19. Study-level information: Both acute and convalescent COVID-19 samples were obtained from the United States, Italy and Spain. PBMCs, B-cell-depleted T cells, or T cells were the source of the cDNA or gDNA that made up the material.

This clone was seen only once. Original processing notes: Researchers report that nucleated cell counts were estimated from reference gene primer amplification. TCRdb's table, derived via immunoSEQ multiplex PCR, lists solely in-frame clones and lacks some. Clone size and V and J calls were adopted from that table, with D and trimming inferred from the DNA. The data show approximately 70,000 clones, 80% to 90% seen once. Germline-derived CDR1 and CDR2 are MDHEN and SYDVKM. V lost 6 bases and J lost 1, with 11 bases in between. The CDR3 runs 14 residues. The chain carries TRBV28 and TRBJ2-3, with D unresolved. Material: peripheral blood. This receptor was identified in an older man with active or convalescent COVID-19. The CDR3 spells CASSGLTGTDTQYF. In DNA, the CDR3 is TGTGCCAGCAGCGGTTTAACGGGCACAGATACGCAGTATTTT.